These T cell receptor beta chains were read from a single sample in a study of T cells after yellow fever vaccination. TCRdb independently ran MiXCR on the 5' RACE reads; one entry per CDR3 protein. The sample shows some 420,000 distinct CDR3 sequences, 18% of them seen only once. This sample comprised PBMCs, obtained before the yellow fever booster vaccination. These receptors were collected from a man between 18 and 35 years old who received the YFV17D yellow fever vaccine. Each CDR3 is given with its conserved first and last residue. Each record gives: J gene, D gene, clone size, V gene, CDR3 protein, CDR3 DNA. The D gene is left open where the match is weak. The size of a clone is reported for some rows only, either as once, few or many, or as a class for expanded clones.

>TRBJ2-3|-|-|TRBV12-3/TRBV12-4
CASNRQRNWDPDTQYF
TGTGCCAGCAACCGACAGCGCAATTGGGACCCAGATACGCAGTATTTT
>TRBJ2-5|TRBD1|-|TRBV6-2/TRBV6-3
CASSYRLTGGAETQYF
TGTGCCAGCAGTTACCGATTGACAGGGGGCGCAGAGACCCAGTACTTC
>TRBJ2-1|-|few|TRBV4-3
CASSQDVSRAVEQFF
TGCGCCAGCAGCCAAGACGTCAGCAGGGCCGTTGAGCAGTTCTTC
>TRBJ2-5|TRBD1|few|TRBV5-1
CASSDRDRGATQYF
TGCGCCAGCAGCGACCGGGACAGGGGAGCGACCCAGTACTTC
>TRBJ2-3|-|few|TRBV4-1
CASTSGLVTDTQYF
TGCGCCAGCACCTCGGGACTTGTCACAGATACGCAGTATTTT
>TRBJ2-6|-|-|TRBV7-9
CASSLISGQLSGANVLTF
TGTGCCAGCAGCTTAATATCCGGACAGCTCTCTGGGGCCAACGTCCTGACTTTC
>TRBJ1-1|TRBD1|medium-sized|TRBV18
CASSLRQGNTEAFF
TGTGCCAGCAGTCTCAGACAGGGAAACACTGAAGCTTTCTTT
>TRBJ2-5|TRBD2|-|TRBV9
CASNSGGAGQETQYF
TGTGCCAGCAATAGCGGGGGGGCAGGACAAGAGACCCAGTACTTC
>TRBJ1-1|TRBD1|few|TRBV5-4
CASSPTGENEAFF
TGTGCCAGCAGCCCGACAGGGGAAAATGAAGCTTTCTTT
>TRBJ1-1|-|-|TRBV6-5
CASSYGGSLMNTEAFF
TGTGCCAGCAGTTACGGGGGCAGCTTAATGAACACTGAAGCTTTCTTT
>TRBJ2-7|TRBD2|many|TRBV7-3
CASSSKGTSDHEQYF
TGTGCCAGCAGCTCTAAGGGTACTAGCGATCACGAGCAGTACTTC
>TRBJ1-5|-|-|TRBV28
CASRPQGSSNQPQHF
TGTGCCAGCCGGCCCCAGGGATCAAGCAATCAGCCCCAGCATTTT
>TRBJ2-7|-|few|TRBV7-2
CASSLQGMGEQYF
TGTGCCAGCAGCTTACAGGGGATGGGCGAGCAGTACTTC